The entry below describes one TCR beta chain. Its cognate antigen is unknown. This PCR relied on a set of 60 Vbeta primers and 13 Jbeta primers. Clones were read by immunoSEQ multiplex PCR, and TCRdb kept only the in-frame ones, dropping some. Seen in this sample are about 210,000 clones; the ten most common clones hold over 0.75%. Donors sampled were nominally healthy, though unrecorded immune exposures were likely. These data come from a study of cytomegalovirus exposure and HLA in healthy donors. General observations from the study: A later analysis linked a missense variant in DCLRE1C to the trimming of TCR beta V and J genes. Among TCR beta chains, those listed as cytomegalovirus-associated numbered about 160.

Per germline, CDR1 MNHEY and CDR2 SMNVEV (reference sequence). The CDR3 length is 16 residues. Trimming took 4 bases from V and 3 from J, leaving 19 bases between them. Source material: PBMCs. This chain uses TRBV27 with TRBJ2-7, with a weak D call TRBD1 (6 bases). The source is a woman in her 30s in good health and CMV-seropositive. This CDR3 reads CASSWGPQGSVYEQYF. The CDR3 DNA follows: TGTGCCAGCAGTTGGGGCCCACAGGGATCGGTCTACGAGCAGTACTTC.